This T cell receptor (beta chain) came from a study of T cell repertoires in cytomegalovirus infection. The study's findings and limits: Of the TCR beta families, the public ones yielded a cumulative frequency that identified carriers of CMV plus the relevant HLA. Ex vivo, HLA-C-restricted CMV-specific TCR beta clonotypes prevailed over the rest of the response.

TCRdb called the reads again in MiXCR, with one record for every CDR3 protein. The data show some 900,000 distinct CDR3 sequences, approximately 32% seen once. Per germline, CDR1 LGHNA and CDR2 YSLEER. The CDR3 covers 16 residues. The junction had 9 bases not matched to a gene; V was cut back by 2 bases and J by 7 bases. In its sample, this clonotype was seen many times. The antigen is unknown. This sequence originates from a human donor in good health (CMV status not recorded). Some clones in this sample may be carry-over from other donors' samples. The rearrangement links TRBV4-3 to TRBJ2-5, with 11 nucleotides matching TRBD1. The sample was cultured CD8+ T cells from PBMCs, taken from culture after CMV antigen stimulation. CDR3 sequence: CASSQHWTGGEGTQYF. The CDR3 coding sequence is TGCGCCAGCAGCCAACATTGGACAGGGGGCGAGGGGACCCAGTACTTC.